These 15 T cell receptor beta chains came from one sample sequenced in a study of CD8 T cells in ankylosing spondylitis. Each CDR3 protein is one row after TCRdb ran MiXCR on the 5' RACE reads. The data hold around 150,000 distinct CDR3 sequences, with under 45% observed a single time. What was sequenced was synovial fluid, either unsorted or a sorted T cell fraction (not recorded which). These receptors all stem from a male donor with ankylosing spondylitis.

The V gene is TRBV10-3, the J gene TRBJ2-7; a weak D match, TRBD1 (5 bases). CDR1 and CDR2 from the germline V gene are ENHRY and SYGVKD. Deletions cut 4 bases from V and 5 bases from J, with 12 bases between. The length of the CDR3 is 13 residues. CDR3 residues: CAISVGREHEQYF. The CDR3 bases are TGTGCCATCAGTGTTGGCAGGGAACACGAGCAGTACTTC.

The rearrangement links TRBV12-3 or TRBV12-4 to TRBJ1-4; 7 nucleotides agree with TRBD1. The CDR3 sequence is 15 residues long. V lost 3 bases, J lost 4 bases, and 5 bases stayed unmatched. The CDR3 loop is CASSLIPGGNEKLFF. CDR3 coding DNA: TGTGCCAGCAGTTTGATCCCAGGGGGTAATGAAAAACTGTTTTTT.

V gene TRBV20-1 combines with J gene TRBJ2-7; 7 nucleotides line up with TRBD2. This CDR3 region has 14 residues. V lost 4 bases, J lost 3 bases, and 9 bases stayed unmatched. Germline V gene lookup returns CDR1 DFQATT and CDR2 SNEGSKA (reference sequence). The CDR3, as DNA: TGCAGTGCTATTGGGCTAGCGGACTACTACGAGCAGTACTTC. Its translation: CSAIGLADYYEQYF.

This clonotype was seen a handful of times. The chain carries TRBV20-1 and TRBJ2-3, with D perhaps TRBD1 (6 bases). Trimming stripped 3 bases from V and 1 base from J, with 17 bases between. The CDR3 is 16 residues long. Per germline, CDR1 DFQATT and CDR2 SNEGSKA (reference sequence). The CDR3 loop is CSASHYRVRGTDTQYF. DNA for the CDR3: TGCAGTGCTAGTCACTACAGGGTCCGGGGCACAGATACGCAGTATTTT.

The chain is built from TRBV18 and TRBJ1-1; D is perhaps TRBD1 (5 bases). The V end was cut by 5 bases, the J end by 1 base, with 11 bases between. The CDR3 contains 14 residues. Germline CDR1 reads KGHSH; CDR2 reads LQKENI. The CDR3 protein is CASSTAGPNTEAFF. The CDR3 bases are TGTGCCAGCTCAACGGCAGGGCCGAACACTGAAGCTTTCTTT.

V gene TRBV30 combines with J gene TRBJ1-1; TRBD1 is a possible D gene (5 bases). Trimming left V 4 bases short and J 7 bases short, with 16 bases between. Germline lookup yields CDR1 GTSNPN and CDR2 SVGIG (reference sequence). The CDR3 runs to 13 residues. CDR3 DNA sequence: TGTGCCTGGACAACAGGCCTGATAAGTGAAGCTTTCTTT. Translation: CAWTTGLISEAFF.

The chain links TRBV11-3 to TRBJ2-3; TRBD1 might be the D (5 bases). The germline CDR1 and CDR2 sequences are SGHNT and YENEEA. The CDR3 contains 15 residues. With 5 bases removed from V and 1 base from J, the gap between germline ends came to 13 bases. CDR3 nucleotides: TGTGCCAGCAGCGTCCAGGGAAAGGGCACAGATACGCAGTATTTT. Amino acid sequence: CASSVQGKGTDTQYF.

This clonotype was seen only a few times. The chain links TRBV20-1 to TRBJ1-2, with D unclear. The V and J ends lost 0 bases and 2 bases respectively, with 10 bases between them. In germline, CDR1 is DFQATT, CDR2 SNEGSKA (reference sequence). This CDR3 is 14 amino acids long. This CDR3 is CSARDLTSNYGYTF. As DNA, the CDR3 is TGCAGTGCTAGAGATCTGACAAGCAACTATGGCTACACCTTC.

This chain connects TRBV24-1 to TRBJ2-3; 9 nucleotides align to TRBD2. The V and J ends lost 5 bases and 4 bases, in that order; junction bases with no gene match: 3. The CDR3 consists of 14 residues. Germline V gene lookup returns CDR1 KGHDR and CDR2 SFDVKD. CDR3: CATSVAGEADTQYF. In DNA form, the CDR3 reads TGTGCCACCAGTGTAGCGGGAGAGGCAGATACGCAGTATTTT.

The CDR3 nucleotides read TGTGCCAGCAGCCCCCCCCCGAGCGGGAGGGAGATTTCGACAGATACGCAGTATTTT. This sequence encodes CASSPPPSGREISTDTQYF. V gene TRBV11-2 combines with J gene TRBJ2-3; 10 nucleotides agree with TRBD2. V shed 5 bases, J shed 3 bases, and the junction held 17 bases outside the gene matches. This CDR3 spans 19 amino acids. Germline V gives CDR1 SGHAT, CDR2 FQNNGV.

The rearrangement uses TRBV12-3 or TRBV12-4 and TRBJ1-3, with TRBD1 matching 7 bases. With 1 base clipped from V and 3 bases from J, the junction kept 9 bases outside the gene matches. The CDR3 extends over 17 amino acids. The CDR3 reads CASSLEPPGDSGNTIYF. The DNA of the CDR3 is TGTGCCAGCAGTTTAGAGCCACCAGGGGACAGTGGAAACACCATATATTTT.

This chain links TRBV20-1 with TRBJ2-7; 10 bases are shared with TRBD2. J lost 3 bases, V lost 3 bases, and 2 bases had no gene match. The CDR3 loop spans 13 amino acids. Germline assignment: CDR1 DFQATT and CDR2 SNEGSKA (reference sequence). The CDR3 nucleotides read TGCAGTGCTAGGGCTAGCGGGGGCTACGAGCAGTACTTC. Its protein is CSARASGGYEQYF.

The chain links TRBV27 to TRBJ2-1; D call uncertain. CDR1 and CDR2 from the germline V gene are MNHEY and SMNVEV (reference sequence). Deletions cut 7 bases from V and 6 bases from J, with 10 bases between. This CDR3 is 12 amino acids long. CDR3 in DNA: TGTGCCAGCATGACGCAATCCAATGAGCAGTTCTTC. This translates into CASMTQSNEQFF.

This clonotype was found many times. The DNA of the CDR3 is TGTGCCAGCAGTGAAGGGACAGGGGGCGCAGATACGCAGTATTTT. This translates into CASSEGTGGADTQYF. The chain recombines TRBV6-1 with TRBJ2-3; 11 bases fit TRBD1. After removal of 1 base from V and 4 bases from J, the junction contained 1 base not matched to a gene. The V gene's germline CDR1 is MNHNS and CDR2 SASEGT. The CDR3 covers 15 residues.

This clonotype was counted only a few times. V usage is TRBV7-9 and J usage is TRBJ2-3; 7 bases are a match to TRBD2. The V gene's germline CDR1 is SEHNR and CDR2 FQNEAQ (reference sequence). This CDR3 comprises 16 residues. The V segment lost 2 bases and the J segment 2 bases; nucleotides outside the gene matches: 7. CDR3 DNA: TGTGCCAGCAGCTTATATGCCGGGGGGACCACAGATACGCAGTATTTT. It codes for CASSLYAGGTTDTQYF. Together with reference TRBV7-9 and TRBJ2-3, the CDR3 gives the full variable domain: DTGVSQNPRHKITKRGQNVTFRCDPISEHNRLYWYRQTLGQGPEFLTYFQNEAQLEKSRLLSDRFSAERPKGSFSTLEIQRTEQGDSAMYLCASSLYAGGTTDTQYFGPGTRLTVL.